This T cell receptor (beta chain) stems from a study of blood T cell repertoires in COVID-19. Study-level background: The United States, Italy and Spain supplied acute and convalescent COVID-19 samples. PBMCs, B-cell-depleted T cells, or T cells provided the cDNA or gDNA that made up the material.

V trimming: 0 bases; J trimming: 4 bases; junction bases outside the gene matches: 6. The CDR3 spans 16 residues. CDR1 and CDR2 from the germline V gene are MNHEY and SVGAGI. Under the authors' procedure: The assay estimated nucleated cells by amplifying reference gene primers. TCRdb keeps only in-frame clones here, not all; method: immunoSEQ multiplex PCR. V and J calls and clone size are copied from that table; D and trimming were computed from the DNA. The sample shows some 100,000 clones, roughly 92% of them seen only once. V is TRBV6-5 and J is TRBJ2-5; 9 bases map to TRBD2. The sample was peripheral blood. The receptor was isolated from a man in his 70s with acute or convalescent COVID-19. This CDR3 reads CASSYSWAGGRETQYF. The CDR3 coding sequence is TGTGCCAGCAGTTACTCGTGGGCGGGGGGGCGAGAGACCCAGTACTTC.